One sample yielded the 24 T cell receptor beta chains listed below, sequenced in a study of cytomegalovirus exposure and HLA in healthy donors. The study ran its PCR with 60 Vbeta and 13 Jbeta primers. TCRdb keeps only in-frame clones here, not all; method: immunoSEQ multiplex PCR. The repertoire holds 190,000 or so clones, with 80% as singletons. Material for sequencing was PBMCs. The receptors shown here come from a boy aged 5-17 years in good health and CMV-seronegative.

The chain couples TRBV6-5 to TRBJ2-7, with a weak D call TRBD1 (7 bases). CDR3 length equals 15 residues. CDR1 is MNHEY and CDR2 is SVGAGI in the germline V gene. V gave up 10 bases and J gave up 3 bases, with 22 bases separating them. CDR3 nucleotides: TGTGCCACGCACGCAGGGGGAGGAAGGGGCTACGAGCAGTACTTC. Protein: CATHAGGGRGYEQYF.

V is TRBV4-1 and J is TRBJ1-4; D gene unclear. The CDR3 totals 15 residues. Trimming left V 7 bases short and J 11 bases short, with 23 bases between. CDR1 is MGHRA and CDR2 is YSYEKL in the germline V gene. The CDR3 sequence is CASTKQDGLRSKLFF. CDR3 DNA sequence: TGCGCCAGCACCAAACAAGACGGCTTGAGGAGTAAACTGTTTTTT.

V is TRBV27 and J is TRBJ2-7; D possibly corresponds to TRBD2 (5 bases). Germline assignment: CDR1 MNHEY and CDR2 SMNVEV (reference sequence). The CDR3 is 15 residues long. The V and J ends lost 0 bases and 0 bases respectively, with 9 bases between them. CDR3 in amino acids: CASSLSEGVSYEQYF. CDR3 coding DNA: TGTGCCAGCAGTTTATCTGAGGGAGTCTCCTACGAGCAGTACTTC.

The chain links TRBV19 to TRBJ2-1, with a weak D call TRBD1 (5 bases). The germline V gene has CDR1 LNHDA and CDR2 SQIVND (reference sequence). The V and J ends lost 6 bases and 0 bases respectively, with 12 bases between them. The CDR3 runs to 15 residues. CDR3 residues: CASSLMGPSYNEQFF. The CDR3 DNA reads as TGTGCCAGTAGCCTCATGGGGCCCTCCTACAATGAGCAGTTCTTC.

In its sample, this clone was seen once. This chain connects TRBV4-3 to TRBJ2-3, with D perhaps TRBD1 (6 bases). The V gene lost 3 bases and the J gene lost 1 base, with 14 bases spanning the gap. Germline loops: CDR1 LGHNA, CDR2 YSLEER. The CDR3 is made up of 16 amino acids. CDR3: CASSHGDRTGTDTQYF. The CDR3 nucleotides are TGCGCCAGCAGCCACGGCGATAGGACAGGCACAGATACGCAGTATTTT.

This clone was counted a single time. This chain joins TRBV7-9 and TRBJ2-1; 7 bases line up with TRBD2. V trimming: 5 bases; J trimming: 5 bases; junction bases outside the gene matches: 9. The germline V gene has CDR1 SEHNR and CDR2 FQNEAQ (reference sequence). The CDR3 has 15 residues. The CDR3 reads CASSPVRGVHNEQFF. The CDR3 DNA sequence: TGTGCCAGCAGCCCGGTCCGGGGGGTTCACAATGAGCAGTTCTTC.

This chain uses TRBV5-8 with TRBJ2-3; D not resolved. Trimming removed 0 bases at V and 5 bases at J, with 13 bases between. The CDR3 runs to 15 residues. Germline CDR1 is SGHTS and CDR2 is YDEGEE. CDR3 protein: CASSLEAGTLDTQYF. The CDR3 DNA is TGTGCCAGCAGCTTGGAGGCAGGAACTTTAGATACGCAGTATTTT.

CDR3 nucleotide sequence: TGTGCCTGGAGTAAGATTAGCTCCTACAATGAGCAGTTCTTC. The encoded protein is CAWSKISSYNEQFF. The J gene is TRBJ2-1, the V gene TRBV30; D gene ambiguous. Germline loops: CDR1 GTSNPN, CDR2 SVGIG (reference sequence). V lost 2 bases and J 0 bases, leaving 8 bases between the germline ends. CDR3 size: 14 residues.

The chain links TRBV7-2 to TRBJ2-5; TRBD1 aligns across 10 bases. V was clipped by 7 bases and J by 4 bases; unmatched bases: 9. This CDR3 has 15 residues. Germline loops: CDR1 SGHTA, CDR2 FQGNSA. The CDR3 reads CASTTLGDRGETQYF. The CDR3 nucleotides are TGTGCCAGCACCACACTTGGGGACAGGGGAGAGACCCAGTACTTC.

This chain connects TRBV4-3 to TRBJ1-2, with D unclear. Germline V gene sequence: CDR1 LGHNA, CDR2 YSLEER. V dropped 0 bases and J dropped 6 bases, with 14 bases sitting between them. CDR3 length: 15 amino acids. The CDR3 DNA is TGCGCCAGCAGCCAAGATCTGGGCAGCCTCGATGGCTACACCTTC. Protein product: CASSQDLGSLDGYTF.

J is TRBJ1-1 and V is TRBV28; a possible D gene is TRBD1 (5 bases). CDR3 length: 16 amino acids. Between the trimmed V and J ends, which lost 4 bases and 0 bases, there was a span of 15 bases. CDR1 is MDHEN and CDR2 is SYDVKM in the germline V gene. This CDR3 reads CASSSAGGGVNTEAFF. CDR3 sequence (DNA): TGTGCCAGCAGTTCCGCCGGTGGGGGGGTGAACACTGAAGCTTTCTTT.

The chain joins TRBV4-1 to TRBJ2-3, with D maybe TRBD2 (5 bases). V was shortened by 8 bases and J by 3 bases, with 15 bases between the two germline ends. There are 14 residues in the CDR3. CDR1 MGHRA and CDR2 YSYEKL come from the germline V gene. The CDR3 loop reads CASAEASPTDTQYF. The DNA for the CDR3 is TGCGCCAGCGCCGAGGCTAGCCCAACAGATACGCAGTATTTT.

The rearrangement uses TRBV19 and TRBJ1-2; D unresolved. V was pared by 3 bases and J by 3 bases, with 11 bases between. Germline V gene lookup returns CDR1 LNHDA and CDR2 SQIVND (reference sequence). The CDR3 is 14 amino acids. The CDR3 here is CASSITVPDYGYTF. The CDR3 region has the DNA TGTGCCAGTAGTATTACAGTCCCGGACTATGGCTACACCTTC.

This clone was found a few times. V and J are TRBV30 and TRBJ2-1; TRBD2 matches at 8 bases. CDR1 is GTSNPN and CDR2 is SVGIG in the germline V gene (reference sequence). The CDR3 has 13 residues. Losses at the gene ends were 2 bases for V and 6 bases for J; bases not matched to a gene: 3. The CDR3 loop is CAWSTREGNEQFF. In nucleotides, the CDR3 is TGTGCCTGGAGTACTCGGGAGGGCAATGAGCAGTTCTTC.

This clone occurred once. The chain links TRBV6-5 to TRBJ1-2, with TRBD1 identical over 10 bases. Germline V gene lookup returns CDR1 MNHEY and CDR2 SVGAGI. This CDR3 spans 13 amino acids. With 6 bases clipped from V and 4 bases from J, the junction kept 2 bases outside the gene matches. The CDR3 region has the DNA TGTGCCAGCAGGCGGGACAGGGGCTATGGCTACACCTTC. Amino acid sequence: CASRRDRGYGYTF.

The chain carries TRBV7-6 and TRBJ1-1, with D possibly TRBD1 on 6 matching bases. V was clipped by 5 bases and J by 4 bases, with 14 bases between them. This CDR3 comprises 14 residues. CDR1 and CDR2 from the germline V gene are SGHVS and FNYEAQ. The CDR3 DNA sequence: TGTGCCAGCAGCCGACTGGACAGCAGCACTGAAGCTTTCTTT. Its protein product is CASSRLDSSTEAFF.

The chain carries TRBV11-3 and TRBJ2-1; D is perhaps TRBD2 (6 bases). CDR1 and CDR2 (germline): SGHNT, YENEEA. The CDR3 runs to 14 residues. The ends were cut back, 6 bases at V and 0 bases at J, with 9 bases in the middle. CDR3 in amino acids: CASSLDYSYNEQFF. CDR3 DNA sequence: TGTGCCAGCAGTCTGGACTACTCCTACAATGAGCAGTTCTTC.

The J gene is TRBJ2-7, the V gene TRBV18; TRBD1 is a possible D gene (5 bases). Trimming removed 2 bases from V and 5 bases from J, with 13 bases in between. Germline V gene lookup returns CDR1 KGHSH and CDR2 LQKENI. The CDR3 is 14 residues long. The CDR3 DNA follows: TGTGCCAGCTCACCAGGGCAGGGAACCCACGAGCAGTACTTC. Translating gives CASSPGQGTHEQYF.

V and J are TRBV4-1 and TRBJ1-5; 10 bases agree with TRBD1. CDR1 and CDR2 (germline): MGHRA, YSYEKL. Unmatched junction bases numbered 1, after V lost 4 bases and J lost 1 base. This CDR3 contains 15 residues. CDR3 residues: CASSRTGGSNQPQHF. In DNA form, the CDR3 reads TGCGCCAGCAGCCGGACAGGGGGGAGCAATCAGCCCCAGCATTTT.

The V and J genes are TRBV19 and TRBJ2-1; 8 bases fit TRBD1. Germline V lookup: CDR1 LNHDA, CDR2 SQIVND (reference sequence). The CDR3 is made up of 13 amino acids. V lost 8 bases, J lost 1 base, and 1 base stayed unmatched. CDR3 protein: CASHRGSYNEQFF. In DNA, the CDR3 is TGTGCCAGTCACAGGGGGTCCTACAATGAGCAGTTCTTC.

The rearrangement joins TRBV5-1 to TRBJ2-5; 7 bases fit TRBD1. The J call is uncertain, as TRBJ2-7 better fits the DNA end. The germline gives CDR1 SGHRS, CDR2 YFSETQ. There are 16 residues in the CDR3. The CDR3 region has the DNA TGCGCCAGCAGCTTAACCCGGGACAGAATCTCCTACGAGCAGTACTTC. Amino acid sequence: CASSLTRDRISYEQYF.

This chain joins TRBV30 and TRBJ2-2, with 7 bases fitting TRBD1. Trimming took 2 bases from V and 4 from J; bases not matched to a gene: 4. Germline CDR1 is GTSNPN and CDR2 is SVGIG (reference sequence). The CDR3 is 14 residues long. The CDR3 DNA is TGTGCCTGGAGTCGGGACAGTGGCACCGGGGAGCTGTTTTTT. Its protein is CAWSRDSGTGELFF.

V gene TRBV7-2 combines with J gene TRBJ1-2; no firm D call. CDR1 is SGHTA, CDR2 FQGNSA, per germline. Trimming stripped 5 bases from V and 7 bases from J, with 8 bases between. This CDR3 spans 11 amino acids. CDR3 protein: CASSDSGGYTF. The CDR3 bases are TGTGCCAGCAGCGACTCGGGTGGCTACACCTTC.

J is TRBJ1-2 and V is TRBV9; D may be TRBD1 (5 bases). Per the germline V gene, CDR1 is SGDLS and CDR2 is YYNGEE. V was clipped by 2 bases and J by 4 bases, with 15 bases between them. This CDR3 is 15 amino acids long. CDR3 sequence reads: CASSVRLTGSYGYTF. CDR3 coding DNA: TGTGCCAGCAGCGTCCGATTAACAGGTTCCTATGGCTACACCTTC.